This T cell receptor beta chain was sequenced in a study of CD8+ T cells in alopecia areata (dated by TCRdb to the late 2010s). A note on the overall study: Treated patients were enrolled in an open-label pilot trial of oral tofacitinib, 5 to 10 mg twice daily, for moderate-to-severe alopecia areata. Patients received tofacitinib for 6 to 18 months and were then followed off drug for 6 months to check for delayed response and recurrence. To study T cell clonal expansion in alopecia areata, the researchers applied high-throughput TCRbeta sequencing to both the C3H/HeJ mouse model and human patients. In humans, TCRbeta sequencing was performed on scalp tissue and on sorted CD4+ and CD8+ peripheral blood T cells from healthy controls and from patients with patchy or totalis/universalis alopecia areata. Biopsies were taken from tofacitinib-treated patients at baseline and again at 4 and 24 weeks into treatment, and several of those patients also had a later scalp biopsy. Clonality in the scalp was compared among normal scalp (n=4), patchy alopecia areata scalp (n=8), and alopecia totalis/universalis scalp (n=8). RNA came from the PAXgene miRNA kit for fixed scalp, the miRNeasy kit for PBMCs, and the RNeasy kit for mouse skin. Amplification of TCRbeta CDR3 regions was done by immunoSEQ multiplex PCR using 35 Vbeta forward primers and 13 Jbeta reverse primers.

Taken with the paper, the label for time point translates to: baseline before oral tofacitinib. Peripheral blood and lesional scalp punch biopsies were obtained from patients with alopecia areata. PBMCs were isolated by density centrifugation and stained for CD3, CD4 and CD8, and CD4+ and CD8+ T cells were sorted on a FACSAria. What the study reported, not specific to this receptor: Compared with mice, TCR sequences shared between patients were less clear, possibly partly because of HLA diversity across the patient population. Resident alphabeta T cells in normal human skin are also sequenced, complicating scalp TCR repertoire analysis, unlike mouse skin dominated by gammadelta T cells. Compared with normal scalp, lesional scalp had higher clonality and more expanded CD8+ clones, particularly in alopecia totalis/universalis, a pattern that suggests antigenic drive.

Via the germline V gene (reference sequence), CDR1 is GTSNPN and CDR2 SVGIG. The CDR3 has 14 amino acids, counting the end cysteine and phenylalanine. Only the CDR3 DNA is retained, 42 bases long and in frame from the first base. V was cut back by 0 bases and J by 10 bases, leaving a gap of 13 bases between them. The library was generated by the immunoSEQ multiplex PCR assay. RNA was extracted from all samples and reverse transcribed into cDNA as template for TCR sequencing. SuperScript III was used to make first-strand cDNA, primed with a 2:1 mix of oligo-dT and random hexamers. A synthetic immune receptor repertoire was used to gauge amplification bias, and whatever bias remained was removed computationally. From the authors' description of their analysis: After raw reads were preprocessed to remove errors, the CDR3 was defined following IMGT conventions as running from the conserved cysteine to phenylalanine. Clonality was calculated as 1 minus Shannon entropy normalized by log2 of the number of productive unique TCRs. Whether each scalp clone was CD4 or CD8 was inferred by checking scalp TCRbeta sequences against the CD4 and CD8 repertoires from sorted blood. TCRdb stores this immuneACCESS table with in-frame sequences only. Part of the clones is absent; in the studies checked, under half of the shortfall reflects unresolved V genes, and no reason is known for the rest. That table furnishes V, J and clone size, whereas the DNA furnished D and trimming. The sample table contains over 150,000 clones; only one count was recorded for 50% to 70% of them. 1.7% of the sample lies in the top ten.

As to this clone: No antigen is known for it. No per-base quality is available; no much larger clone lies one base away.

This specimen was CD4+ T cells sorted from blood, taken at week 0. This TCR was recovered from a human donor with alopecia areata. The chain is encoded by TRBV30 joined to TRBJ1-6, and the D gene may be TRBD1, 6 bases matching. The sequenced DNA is TGTGCCTGGAGTGTAAACAGGGACCGCTCACCCCTCCACTTT. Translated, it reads CAWSVNRDRSPLHF.